Listed here are 17 T cell receptor beta chains from one sample, sequenced in a study of T cells after posttransplantation cyclophosphamide. Cells defined as naive were viable CD3+CD4+ or CD3+CD8+ and CCR7+CD45RA+CD45RO-CD95-CD27+CD28+. The repertoire was sequenced with immunoSEQ multiplex PCR; TCRdb's copy has only in-frame clones and lacks some. The sample gives about 19,000 clones, less than 99% of which show up once; 0.15% to 0.2% is in the top ten. The specimen sequenced was naive CD4+ T cells sorted from PBMCs. The origin of the receptors is a man in his forties in good health, CMV-negative, and a related stem cell transplant donor.

The rearrangement links TRBV27 to TRBJ1-1; D perhaps matches TRBD1 (6 bases). The CDR3 extends over 14 amino acids. Germline CDR1 and CDR2: MNHEY and SMNVEV (reference sequence). The ends were cut back, 2 bases at V and 3 bases at J, with 10 bases in the middle. The chain's CDR3 is CASSLGGADTEAFF. In nucleotides, the CDR3 is TGTGCCAGCAGTTTAGGGGGGGCGGACACTGAAGCTTTCTTT.

This chain connects TRBV6-1 to TRBJ1-3, with D possibly being TRBD1 (5 bases). CDR3 length: 16 residues. The germline CDR1 and CDR2 sequences are MNHNS and SASEGT. Trimming took 2 bases from V and 0 from J, leaving 11 bases between them. CDR3 bases: TGTGCCAGCAGTGAACTGGGGCAGGTCTCTGGAAACACCATATATTTT. This codes for CASSELGQVSGNTIYF.

The J gene is TRBJ2-7, the V gene TRBV18; 9 bases line up with TRBD1. Germline values: CDR1 KGHSH, CDR2 LQKENI. CDR3 length: 15 amino acids. The trim removed 6 bases at V and 1 base at J, leaving 7 bases unmatched. CDR3 residues: CASSSRDRASYEQYF. The CDR3 DNA reads TGTGCCAGCTCGTCCCGGGACAGGGCATCCTACGAGCAGTACTTC.

The gene calls are TRBV14 and TRBJ2-7; D may be TRBD2 (5 bases). The germline V and J ends were trimmed by 5 bases and 0 bases, with 11 bases remaining between them. The CDR3 is 14 amino acids. Germline values: CDR1 SGHDN, CDR2 FVKESK. The CDR3 reads CASSSGSGSYEQYF. DNA for the CDR3: TGTGCCAGCAGCTCGGGGAGTGGCTCCTACGAGCAGTACTTC.

The chain links TRBV6-6 to TRBJ2-7, with 8 bases identical to TRBD1. Germline V gene data show CDR1 as MNHNY and CDR2 as SVGAGI (reference sequence). The CDR3 contains 15 residues. Trimming took 5 bases from V and 0 from J; bases not matched to a gene: 6. The CDR3 region is CASSRGDRSSYEQYF. CDR3 DNA: TGTGCCAGCAGTAGAGGGGACAGGAGCTCCTACGAGCAGTACTTC.

The chain couples TRBV14 to TRBJ1-1; D is perhaps TRBD1 (5 bases). The CDR3 extends over 14 amino acids. V was clipped by 3 bases and J by 2 bases, with 10 bases between them. Germline-derived CDR1 and CDR2 are SGHDN and FVKESK. This CDR3 reads CASSQLGGNTEAFF. As DNA, the CDR3 is TGTGCCAGCAGCCAGTTGGGGGGAAACACTGAAGCTTTCTTT.

V and J are TRBV6-5 and TRBJ2-1, with 8 bases aligning to TRBD2. Per germline, CDR1 MNHEY and CDR2 SVGAGI. This CDR3 is 16 amino acids long. V dropped 0 bases and J dropped 2; count of bases not matched to a gene: 3. Here the CDR3 reads CASSYSRAGAYNEQFF. The CDR3 DNA follows: TGTGCCAGCAGTTACTCGAGAGCGGGGGCCTACAATGAGCAGTTCTTC.

The chain combines TRBV6-6 with TRBJ2-3; 12 nucleotides align to TRBD2. J was trimmed by 4 bases and V by 5 bases; bases with no gene match: 4. Germline lookup yields CDR1 MNHNY and CDR2 SVGAGI (reference sequence). This CDR3 comprises 15 residues. CDR3 in amino acids: CASSPWTSGADTQYF. CDR3 nucleotide sequence: TGTGCCAGCAGTCCTTGGACTAGCGGGGCAGATACGCAGTATTTT.

In this sample, this clone turned up once. The gene calls are TRBV4-1 and TRBJ1-3; 7 positions match TRBD1. Germline V lookup: CDR1 MGHRA, CDR2 YSYEKL. Unmatched junction bases numbered 7, after V lost 2 bases and J lost 0 bases. The CDR3 sequence is 17 residues long. This chain's CDR3 is CASSQYSTGSSGNTIYF. In DNA form, the CDR3 reads TGCGCCAGCAGCCAATATTCGACAGGGAGCTCTGGAAACACCATATATTTT.

This clone was recorded once. The rearrangement links TRBV29-1 to TRBJ1-5; possibly TRBD1 for D (5 bases). CDR3 length equals 13 residues. In germline, CDR1 is SQVTM, CDR2 ANQGSEA. The ends were cut back, 3 bases at V and 9 bases at J, with 15 bases in the middle. This CDR3 is CSVDGTTGGPQHF. CDR3 DNA: TGCAGCGTTGACGGCACTACCGGGGGGCCCCAGCATTTT.

The chain has TRBV5-1 and TRBJ2-7, with 12 bases that match TRBD2. Germline V gene data show CDR1 as SGHRS and CDR2 as YFSETQ. This CDR3 has 15 residues. After removal of 3 bases from V and 1 base from J, the junction contained 2 bases not matched to a gene. In DNA form, the CDR3 reads TGCGCCAGCAGCTCGACTAGCGGGGGATCCTACGAGCAGTACTTC. The encoded protein is CASSSTSGGSYEQYF.

V and J are TRBV27 and TRBJ2-2, with 7 bases matching TRBD1. Germline V gene data show CDR1 as MNHEY and CDR2 as SMNVEV (reference sequence). Trimming took 8 bases from V and 7 from J; bases not matched to a gene: 10. The CDR3 totals 14 residues. CDR3 bases: TGTGCCAGCGGGGACAGACTACGAGACGGGGAGCTGTTTTTT. Its protein product is CASGDRLRDGELFF.

In this sample, this clone turned up once. The genes are TRBV28 and TRBJ1-2; 8 bases fit TRBD1. CDR1 is MDHEN and CDR2 is SYDVKM in the germline V gene. The CDR3 is 16 amino acids. J gave up 1 base and V 6 bases, and 10 bases lay outside the gene matches. CDR3: CASSALGQGSNYGYTF. DNA of the CDR3: TGTGCCAGCAGCGCCCTCGGACAGGGAAGTAACTATGGCTACACCTTC.

The chain carries TRBV19 and TRBJ2-7; no definite D call. The CDR3 loop spans 13 amino acids. The V gene lost 6 bases and the J gene lost 1 base, with 10 bases spanning the gap. CDR1 and CDR2 from the germline V gene are LNHDA and SQIVND (reference sequence). CDR3 DNA: TGTGCCAGTAGGACATCAGGTTCCTACGAGCAGTACTTC. This encodes CASRTSGSYEQYF.

The chain links TRBV11-1 to TRBJ1-1; TRBD1 is a possible D gene (5 bases). Germline lookup yields CDR1 SGHAT and CDR2 FQDESV (reference sequence). CDR3 length: 16 residues. Trimming cost V 2 bases and J 4 bases, with 17 bases left between them. The CDR3 region has the DNA TGTGCCAGCAGCTTAAGGTCGTGGGGCGGCGCCACTGAAGCTTTCTTT. Protein sequence: CASSLRSWGGATEAFF.

The chain is built from TRBV19 and TRBJ2-1; TRBD2 might be the D (5 bases). V was shortened by 3 bases and J by 4 bases, with 10 bases between the two germline ends. From germline, CDR1 is LNHDA and CDR2 SQIVND (reference sequence). CDR3 length equals 14 residues. This CDR3 is CASSMRTVYNEQFF. CDR3 sequence (DNA): TGTGCCAGTAGTATGAGGACTGTTTACAATGAGCAGTTCTTC.

The J gene is TRBJ1-2, the V gene TRBV25-1, with D possibly matching TRBD1 (5 bases). This CDR3 spans 12 amino acids. Germline CDR1 and CDR2: MGHDK and SYGVNS. V was trimmed by 3 bases and J by 6 bases, leaving 8 bases between them. CDR3 protein: CASSEGQDGYTF. The DNA for the CDR3 is TGTGCCAGCAGTGAGGGGCAGGATGGCTACACCTTC.